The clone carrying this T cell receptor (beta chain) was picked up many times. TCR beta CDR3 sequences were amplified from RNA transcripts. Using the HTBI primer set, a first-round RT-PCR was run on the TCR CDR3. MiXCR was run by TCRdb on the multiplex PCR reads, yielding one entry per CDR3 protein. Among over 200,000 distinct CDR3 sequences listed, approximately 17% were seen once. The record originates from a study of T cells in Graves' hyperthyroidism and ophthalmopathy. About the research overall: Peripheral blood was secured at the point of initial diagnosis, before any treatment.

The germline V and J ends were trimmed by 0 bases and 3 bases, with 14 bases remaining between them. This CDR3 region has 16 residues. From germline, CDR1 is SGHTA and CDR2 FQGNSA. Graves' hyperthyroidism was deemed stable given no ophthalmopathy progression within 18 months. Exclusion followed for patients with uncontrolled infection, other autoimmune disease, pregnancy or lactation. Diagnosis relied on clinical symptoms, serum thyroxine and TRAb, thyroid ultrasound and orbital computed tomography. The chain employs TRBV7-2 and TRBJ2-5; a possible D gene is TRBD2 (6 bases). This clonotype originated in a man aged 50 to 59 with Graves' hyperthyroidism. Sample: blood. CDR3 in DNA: TGTGCCAGCAGCTTAGCTTTTAGCGGCAAAAAAGAGACCCAGTACTTC. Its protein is CASSLAFSGKKETQYF. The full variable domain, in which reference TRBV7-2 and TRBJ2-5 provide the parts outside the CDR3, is GAGVSQSPSNKVTEKGKDVELRCDPISGHTALYWYRQSLGQGLEFLIYFQGNSAPDKSGLPSDRFSAERTGGSVSTLTIQRTQQEDSAVYLCASSLAFSGKKETQYFGPGTRLLVL.